This TCR beta chain stems from a study of cytomegalovirus exposure and HLA in healthy donors. At the level of the study: HLA-typed donors were the source of approximately 88 million unique TCRs, which an early data release held.

This CDR3 comprises 15 residues. V lost 4 bases and J lost 5, with 17 bases in between. Germline loops: CDR1 MGHRA, CDR2 YSYEKL. Study-level points and caveats: Among CMV-associated TCR beta chains, most appeared HLA-restricted in a later analysis. Despite most TCR sequences being rare, some public TCRs occurred in many donors.

This clone was seen a few times. Antigen specificity is unknown. Primers for the PCR totalled 60 Vbeta and 13 Jbeta. TCRdb's copy holds only in-frame clones and misses some; the assay was immunoSEQ multiplex PCR. This table holds about 130,000 clones, 70% to 80% found once. The source is a woman aged 55-70 years in good health and CMV-seropositive. Sequenced: PBMCs. The chain combines TRBV4-1 with TRBJ1-2, with unresolved D. CDR3 sequence: CASSPPDPQAYGYTF. Written as DNA, the CDR3 is TGCGCCAGCAGCCCCCCCGACCCCCAGGCATATGGCTACACCTTC.